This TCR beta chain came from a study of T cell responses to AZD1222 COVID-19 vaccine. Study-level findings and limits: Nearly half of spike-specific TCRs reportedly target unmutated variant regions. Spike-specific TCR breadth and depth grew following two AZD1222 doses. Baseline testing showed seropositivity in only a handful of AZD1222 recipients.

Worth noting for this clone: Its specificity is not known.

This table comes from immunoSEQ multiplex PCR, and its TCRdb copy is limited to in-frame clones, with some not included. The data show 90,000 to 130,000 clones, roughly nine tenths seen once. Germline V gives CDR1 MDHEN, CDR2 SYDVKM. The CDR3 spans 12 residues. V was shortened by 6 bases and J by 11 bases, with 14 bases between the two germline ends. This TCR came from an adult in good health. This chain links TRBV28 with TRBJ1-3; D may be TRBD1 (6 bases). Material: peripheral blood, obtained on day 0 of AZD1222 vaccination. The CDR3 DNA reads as TGTGCCAGCAGCCGGGTACAGGGTCCCATATATTTT. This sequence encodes CASSRVQGPIYF.